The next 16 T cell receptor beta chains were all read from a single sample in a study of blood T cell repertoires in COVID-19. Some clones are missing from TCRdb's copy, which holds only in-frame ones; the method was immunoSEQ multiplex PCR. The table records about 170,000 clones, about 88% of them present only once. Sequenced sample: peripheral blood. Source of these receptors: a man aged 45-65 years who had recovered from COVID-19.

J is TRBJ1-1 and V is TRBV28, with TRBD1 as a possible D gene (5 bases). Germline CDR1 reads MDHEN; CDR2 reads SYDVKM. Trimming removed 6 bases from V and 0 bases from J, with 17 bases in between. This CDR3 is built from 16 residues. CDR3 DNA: TGTGCCAGCAGCCTTGATAGGCAGGGCTTGAACACTGAAGCTTTCTTT. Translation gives CASSLDRQGLNTEAFF.

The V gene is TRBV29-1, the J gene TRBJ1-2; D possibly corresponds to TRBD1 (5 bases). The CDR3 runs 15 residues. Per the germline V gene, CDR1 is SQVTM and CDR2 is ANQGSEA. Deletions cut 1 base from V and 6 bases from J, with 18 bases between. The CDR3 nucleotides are TGCAGCGTTGAAGTTCCGAAGACAGCTTACAATGGCTACACCTTC. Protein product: CSVEVPKTAYNGYTF.

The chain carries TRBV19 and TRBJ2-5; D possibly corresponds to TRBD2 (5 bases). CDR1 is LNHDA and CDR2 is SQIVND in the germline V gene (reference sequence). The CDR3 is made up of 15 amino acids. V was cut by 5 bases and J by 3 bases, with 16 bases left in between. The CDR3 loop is CASSPNLPREETQYF. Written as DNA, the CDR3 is TGTGCCAGTAGTCCTAACTTGCCGAGGGAAGAGACCCAGTACTTC.

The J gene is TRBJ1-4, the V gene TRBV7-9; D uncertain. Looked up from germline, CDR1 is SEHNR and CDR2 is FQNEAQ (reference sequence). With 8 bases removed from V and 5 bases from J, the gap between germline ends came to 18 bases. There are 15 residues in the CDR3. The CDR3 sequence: CASGRLVSGNEKLFF. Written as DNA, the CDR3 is TGTGCCAGCGGGCGCTTAGTTTCGGGGAATGAAAAACTGTTTTTT.

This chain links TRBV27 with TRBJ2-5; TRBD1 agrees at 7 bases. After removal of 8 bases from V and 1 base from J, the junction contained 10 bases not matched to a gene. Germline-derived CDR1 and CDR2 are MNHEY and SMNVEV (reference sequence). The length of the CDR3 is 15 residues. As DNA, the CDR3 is TGTGCCAGCGGTCGGGACAGCCGAACCCAAGAGACCCAGTACTTC. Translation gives CASGRDSRTQETQYF.

CDR3 sequence: CASSPDIPQTGYGYTF. CDR3 in DNA: TGTGCCAGCTCACCGGACATCCCTCAGACTGGCTATGGCTACACCTTC. The chain is built from TRBV18 and TRBJ1-2, with D possibly TRBD1 on 5 matching bases. Trimming removed 3 bases from V and 4 bases from J, with 18 bases in between. Looked up from germline, CDR1 is KGHSH and CDR2 is LQKENI. There are 16 residues in the CDR3.

Written as DNA, the CDR3 is TGTGCCAGCAGTCCGGGAACAGGGAAAGGGCTCTACGAGCAGTACTTC. Protein sequence: CASSPGTGKGLYEQYF. This chain connects TRBV28 to TRBJ2-7; D possibly corresponds to TRBD1 (6 bases). Germline lookup yields CDR1 MDHEN and CDR2 SYDVKM. The CDR3 has 16 amino acids. V was cut by 5 bases and J by 3 bases, with 20 bases left in between.

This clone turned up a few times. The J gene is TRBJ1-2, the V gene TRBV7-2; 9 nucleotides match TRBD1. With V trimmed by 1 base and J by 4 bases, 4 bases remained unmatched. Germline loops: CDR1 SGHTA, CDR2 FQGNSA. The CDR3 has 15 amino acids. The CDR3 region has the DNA TGTGCCAGCAGCTTAGGGGACAGGGTCTTCTATGGCTACACCTTC. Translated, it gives CASSLGDRVFYGYTF.

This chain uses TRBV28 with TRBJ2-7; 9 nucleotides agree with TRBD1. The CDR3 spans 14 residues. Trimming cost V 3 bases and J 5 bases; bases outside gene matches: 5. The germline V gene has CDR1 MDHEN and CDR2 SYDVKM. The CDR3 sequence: CASSFRDRDHEQYF. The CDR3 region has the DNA TGTGCCAGCAGTTTTAGGGACAGGGACCACGAGCAGTACTTC.

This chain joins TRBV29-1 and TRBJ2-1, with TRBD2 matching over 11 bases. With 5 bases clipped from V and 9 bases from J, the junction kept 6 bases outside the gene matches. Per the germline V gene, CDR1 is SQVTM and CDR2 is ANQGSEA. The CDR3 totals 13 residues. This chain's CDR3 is CSVTSGSRGEQFF. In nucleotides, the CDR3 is TGCAGCGTTACTAGCGGGAGTCGAGGTGAGCAGTTCTTC.

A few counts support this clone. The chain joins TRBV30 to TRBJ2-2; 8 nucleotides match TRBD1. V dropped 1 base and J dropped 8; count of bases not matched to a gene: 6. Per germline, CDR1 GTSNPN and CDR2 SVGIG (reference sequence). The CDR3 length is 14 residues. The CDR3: CAWSALQGVGELFF. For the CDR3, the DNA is TGTGCCTGGAGTGCTCTACAGGGGGTGGGGGAGCTGTTTTTT.

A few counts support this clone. The CDR3 nucleotides are TGTGCCAGCAGCCAAGGCCTGACAGTGAACACTGAAGCTTTCTTT. Its protein is CASSQGLTVNTEAFF. This rearrangement joins TRBV3-1 (or the pseudogene TRBV3-2) to TRBJ1-1; possibly TRBD1 for D (5 bases). The CDR3 runs to 15 residues. Germline CDR1 reads LGHDT; CDR2 reads YNNKEL (reference sequence). Trimming shortened V by 1 base and J by 0 bases, and 9 bases separated the two germline ends.

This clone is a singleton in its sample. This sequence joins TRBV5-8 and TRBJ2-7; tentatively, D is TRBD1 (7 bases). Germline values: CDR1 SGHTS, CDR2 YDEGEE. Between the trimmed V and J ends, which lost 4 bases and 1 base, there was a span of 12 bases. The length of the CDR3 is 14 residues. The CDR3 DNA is TGTGCCAGCAGCACCCCAGGGGGGTCCTACGAGCAGTACTTC. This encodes CASSTPGGSYEQYF.

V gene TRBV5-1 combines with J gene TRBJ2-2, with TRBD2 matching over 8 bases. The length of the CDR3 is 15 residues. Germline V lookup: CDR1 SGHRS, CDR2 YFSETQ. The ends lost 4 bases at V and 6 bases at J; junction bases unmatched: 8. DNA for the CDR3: TGCGCCAGCAGCCTGGGACTAGTAAACGCCGGGGAGCTGTTTTTT. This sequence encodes CASSLGLVNAGELFF.

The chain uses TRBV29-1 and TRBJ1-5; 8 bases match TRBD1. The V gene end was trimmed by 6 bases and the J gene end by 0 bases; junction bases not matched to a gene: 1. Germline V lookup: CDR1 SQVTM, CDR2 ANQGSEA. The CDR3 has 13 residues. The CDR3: CSVGQDSNQPQHF. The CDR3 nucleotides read TGCAGCGTGGGACAGGATAGCAATCAGCCCCAGCATTTT.

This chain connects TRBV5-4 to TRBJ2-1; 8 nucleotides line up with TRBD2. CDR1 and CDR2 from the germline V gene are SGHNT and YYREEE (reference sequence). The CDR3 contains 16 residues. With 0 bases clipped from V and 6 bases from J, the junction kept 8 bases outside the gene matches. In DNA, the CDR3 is TGTGCCAGCAGCTTGGGTGGCGGGGGGTTCGGCAATGAGCAGTTCTTC. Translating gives CASSLGGGGFGNEQFF. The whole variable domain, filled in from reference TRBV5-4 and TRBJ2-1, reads ETGVTQSPTHLIKTRGQQVTLRCSSQSGHNTVSWYQQALGQGPQFIFQYYREEENGRGNFPPRFSGLQFPNYSSELNVNALELDDSALYLCASSLGGGGFGNEQFFGPGTRLTVL.